This T cell receptor beta chain stems from a study of T cell responses to AZD1222 COVID-19 vaccine. Study findings and constraints: Mostly white British, mostly female donors; authors suggested clonal diversity may be underestimated.

Note on this clone: Its matching antigen is unknown.

CDR3 size: 14 residues. The germline V gene has CDR1 MNHNS and CDR2 SASEGT. Deletions cut 6 bases from V and 0 bases from J, with 9 bases between. Generated by immunoSEQ multiplex PCR, the TCRdb table keeps only in-frame clones and is missing some. The repertoire holds 69,000 or so clones, with 70% to 90% as singletons. This TCR was recovered from an adult who received the AZD1222 COVID-19 vaccine. The rearrangement joins TRBV6-1 to TRBJ1-3; D is uncertain. The sequencing here drew on peripheral blood, taken 28 days after the second AZD1222 dose. DNA of the CDR3: TGTGCCAGCAGCCCCGGTTACTCTGGAAACACCATATATTTT. This gives the protein CASSPGYSGNTIYF.